This entry concerns a single TCR beta chain. Its antigen is as yet unknown. Sequenced by immunoSEQ multiplex PCR; TCRdb stores in-frame clones only, minus some. The sample has about 15,000 clones, 50% to 60% seen once; the top ten hold approximately 9.9%. Specified treatment: treatment-naive control, cytoreductive nephrectomy. Treatment-naive patients without radiation supplied the control tumors at nephrectomy. The germline V gene has CDR1 WNHNN and CDR2 SYGVQD (reference sequence). CDR3 length: 14 amino acids. V gave up 3 bases and J gave up 4 bases, with 10 bases separating them. The entry originates in a study of radiation and T cells in renal cell carcinoma. Findings and limits, study-wide: Compared with controls, irradiated tumors had more, larger dominant CDR3 motifs.

The sequencing here drew on tumor tissue, taken from a patient whose treatment was nephrectomy without radiotherapy. This clonotype was sampled from a man aged 50-60 years with renal cell carcinoma. The rearrangement uses TRBV10-1 and TRBJ2-1, with D possibly matching TRBD1 (6 bases). The CDR3 DNA reads as TGCGCCAGCAGTGAAGGGGACATTTACAATGAGCAGTTCTTC. Translating gives CASSEGDIYNEQFF.